The 23 T cell receptor beta chains below were found in one sample sequenced in a study of response to subunit inactivated influenza vaccine. MiXCR, run by TCRdb on the RT-PCR reads, gives a single entry per CDR3 protein. The sample has about 520,000 distinct CDR3 sequences, about 25% seen once. The source was CD4+ T cells sorted from PBMCs, collected more than 4 days after vaccination. Receptors originate from a man aged 45-60 years who received an inactivated influenza vaccine.

The rearrangement links TRBV6-4 to TRBJ2-3; D possibly corresponds to TRBD2 (5 bases). The CDR3 consists of 14 residues. Germline V gene lookup returns CDR1 MRHNA and CDR2 SNTAGT. V dropped 4 bases and J dropped 6 bases, with 14 bases sitting between them. CDR3 nucleotides: TGTGCCAGCAGTGCGGAGTCCCGGGGTGATACGCAGTATTTT. The encoded protein is CASSAESRGDTQYF.

The CDR3 coding sequence is TGTGCCAGCAGTTCCTCTTGGGGACAGGTTCACTCCTACGAGCAGTACTTC. Protein product: CASSSSWGQVHSYEQYF. This rearrangement joins TRBV6-5 to TRBJ2-7; 8 bases fit TRBD1. Losses at the gene ends were 4 bases for V and 0 bases for J; bases not matched to a gene: 11. CDR1 and CDR2 from the germline V gene are MNHEY and SVGAGI. The CDR3 length is 17 residues.

The CDR3 nucleotides are TGTGCCAGCAGTCCCGACGCGGACATTAATTCACCCCTCCACTTT. Amino acid sequence: CASSPDADINSPLHF. The chain links TRBV12-3 or TRBV12-4 to TRBJ1-6; D is possibly TRBD1 (5 bases). Deletions cut 5 bases from V and 6 bases from J, with 14 bases between. The CDR3 sequence is 15 residues long.

The chain links TRBV3-1 to TRBJ2-2; TRBD2 matches 13 bases. The CDR3 extends over 18 amino acids. Trimming took 1 base from V and 5 from J; bases not matched to a gene: 7. Germline V lookup: CDR1 LGHDT, CDR2 YNNKEL (reference sequence). Here the CDR3 reads CASSQVWTSGGRTGELFF. In DNA form, the CDR3 reads TGTGCCAGCAGCCAAGTCTGGACTAGCGGGGGCCGGACCGGGGAGCTGTTTTTT.

The chain joins TRBV3-1 to TRBJ1-4, with a weak D call TRBD1 (5 bases). The germline V gene has CDR1 LGHDT and CDR2 YNNKEL (reference sequence). Trimming shortened V by 4 bases and J by 8 bases, and 11 bases separated the two germline ends. The CDR3 sequence is 13 residues long. The CDR3 DNA is TGTGCCAGCAGCCGGGGGGGAAGCGAAAAACTGTTTTTT. It codes for CASSRGGSEKLFF. Full variable domain (rest looked up from reference TRBV3-1 and TRBJ1-4): DTAVSQTPKYLVTQMGNDKSIKCEQNLGHDTMYWYKQDSKKFLKIMFSYNNKELIINETVPNRFSPKSPDKAHLNLHINSLELGDSAVYFCASSRGGSEKLFFGSGTQLSVL.

The CDR3 loop reads CASVLDGARNEQFF. CDR3 nucleotides: TGTGCCAGCGTTCTAGACGGAGCGCGCAATGAGCAGTTCTTC. The rearrangement links TRBV6-2 or TRBV6-3 to TRBJ2-1; D is uncertain. V shed 8 bases and J shed 6 bases, with 17 bases lying between them. Per germline, CDR1 MNHEY and CDR2 SVGEGT. The CDR3 runs 14 residues.

The chain has TRBV12-5 and TRBJ1-5; D not resolved. CDR1 and CDR2 (germline): LGHNT, FRNRAP. V lost 2 bases and J lost 5, with 10 bases in between. CDR3 length: 14 residues. CDR3 coding DNA: TGTGCTAGTGGTTTGTCCGACCTGGATCAGCCCCAGCATTTT. It yields the protein CASGLSDLDQPQHF.

This clonotype has a handful of counts. The CDR3 DNA sequence: TGCGCCAGCAGCCAAGGGGGGGGAGACTCTGGTGAGCAGTTCTTC. Translation gives CASSQGGGDSGEQFF. V is TRBV4-3 and J is TRBJ2-1, with TRBD2 matching over 7 bases. The CDR3 covers 15 residues. V trimming: 1 base; J trimming: 9 bases; junction bases outside the gene matches: 9. The germline CDR1 and CDR2 sequences are LGHNA and YSLEER.

The chain has TRBV20-1 and TRBJ2-3; possibly TRBD1 for D (6 bases). V dropped 2 bases and J dropped 0 bases, with 12 bases sitting between them. CDR3 length: 15 residues. Germline V gene data show CDR1 as DFQATT and CDR2 as SNEGSKA (reference sequence). The chain's CDR3 is CSARPFRGSTDTQYF. The CDR3, as DNA: TGCAGTGCTAGACCGTTCAGGGGTAGCACAGATACGCAGTATTTT.

This rearrangement joins TRBV20-1 to TRBJ1-4; the match to TRBD1 covers 7 bases. The CDR3 contains 15 residues. The germline V gene has CDR1 DFQATT and CDR2 SNEGSKA (reference sequence). Unmatched junction bases numbered 9, after V lost 0 bases and J lost 8 bases. The CDR3 sequence: CSARDWAGGNEKLFF. Written as DNA, the CDR3 is TGCAGTGCTAGAGATTGGGCAGGGGGGAACGAAAAACTGTTTTTT.

The chain joins TRBV4-3 to TRBJ1-5; D perhaps matches TRBD1 (5 bases). This CDR3 region has 13 residues. The V and J ends lost 3 bases and 6 bases respectively, with 9 bases between them. Germline CDR1 is LGHNA and CDR2 is YSLEER. The CDR3 loop reads CASSQGPFQPQHF. The CDR3 nucleotides are TGCGCCAGCAGCCAGGGACCGTTTCAGCCCCAGCATTTT.

Ten or more counts support this clonotype. The V call is TRBV3-1, the J call TRBJ2-7, with a possible D match to TRBD2 (5 bases). Per the germline V gene, CDR1 is LGHDT and CDR2 is YNNKEL (reference sequence). Trimming stripped 1 base from V and 2 bases from J, with 12 bases between. This CDR3 is 15 amino acids long. The CDR3 DNA reads as TGTGCCAGCAGCCAAGGGGGAGATGGCCCCTACGAGCAGTACTTC. As protein: CASSQGGDGPYEQYF.

The chain uses TRBV5-6 and TRBJ1-2; D is undetermined. The CDR3 length is 12 residues. V shed 5 bases and J shed 7 bases, with 12 bases lying between them. Germline CDR1 SGHDT, CDR2 YYEEEE. The CDR3 loop is CASSPQEFGYTF. The CDR3 nucleotides read TGTGCCAGCAGTCCTCAAGAATTTGGCTACACCTTC.

The chain combines TRBV2 with TRBJ2-5, with D uncertain. Trimming took off 6 bases at V and 5 bases at J, with 13 bases between the two ends. From germline, CDR1 is SNHLY and CDR2 FYNNEI. This CDR3 spans 13 amino acids. The CDR3 sequence is CASRETGLETQYF. As DNA, the CDR3 is TGTGCCAGCAGAGAAACTGGCCTGGAGACCCAGTACTTC.

This chain connects TRBV5-1 to TRBJ1-2, with D perhaps TRBD1 (6 bases). V lost 4 bases to trimming and J lost 4 bases, with 11 bases between them. Germline V gene data show CDR1 as SGHRS and CDR2 as YFSETQ. The CDR3 length is 13 residues. The CDR3 DNA reads as TGCGCCAGCAGCGTAGGACAGAGCTATGGCTACACCTTC. Amino acid sequence: CASSVGQSYGYTF.

The sample holds a few counts of this clonotype. J is TRBJ2-7 and V is TRBV5-5, with D tentatively TRBD1 (5 bases). The CDR3 runs 16 residues. V lost 4 bases and J 6 bases, leaving 23 bases between the germline ends. From germline, CDR1 is SGHKS and CDR2 YYEKEE (reference sequence). CDR3 loop: CASSLNLSRVTVEQYF. The CDR3 nucleotides are TGTGCCAGCAGCCTCAATTTAAGCAGGGTTACGGTCGAGCAGTACTTC. Complete variable domain (other parts from reference TRBV5-5 and TRBJ2-7): DAGVTQSPTHLIKTRGQQVTLRCSPISGHKSVSWYQQVLGQGPQFIFQYYEKEERGRGNFPDRFSARQFPNYSSELNVNALLLGDSALYLCASSLNLSRVTVEQYFGPGTRLTVT.

This clonotype was picked up a small number of times. The chain uses TRBV20-1 and TRBJ2-1; D gene unclear. This CDR3 is 14 amino acids long. V lost 3 bases and J 0 bases, leaving 9 bases between the germline ends. Looked up from germline, CDR1 is DFQATT and CDR2 is SNEGSKA (reference sequence). DNA of the CDR3: TGCAGTGCTAGGGCCCTTAGCTCCTACAATGAGCAGTTCTTC. As protein: CSARALSSYNEQFF.

This clonotype was detected only a few times. The J gene is TRBJ2-1, the V gene TRBV14; D unresolved. V was pared by 1 base and J by 9 bases, with 22 bases between. CDR1 is SGHDN and CDR2 is FVKESK in the germline V gene. This CDR3 has 17 amino acids. The DNA for the CDR3 is TGTGCCAGCAGCCAAGTTATCGGAAGTGGGTTTCTGGGTGAGCAGTTCTTC. It codes for CASSQVIGSGFLGEQFF.

Only a few counts were recorded for this clonotype. The V call is TRBV4-2, the J call TRBJ2-1; 12 bases match TRBD2. Germline-derived CDR1 and CDR2 are LGHNA and YNFKEQ. The CDR3 is 17 residues long. V lost 0 bases and J lost 4; bases outside the gene matches: 4. CDR3 region: CASSQEAGLAGYNEQFF. CDR3 coding DNA: TGTGCCAGCAGCCAAGAAGCGGGACTAGCGGGTTACAATGAGCAGTTCTTC.

The V gene is TRBV7-2, the J gene TRBJ2-6, with D tentatively TRBD1 (6 bases). Germline V gene data show CDR1 as SGHTA and CDR2 as FQGNSA. Between the trimmed V and J ends, which lost 5 bases and 0 bases, there was a span of 11 bases. CDR3 length equals 16 residues. In DNA form, the CDR3 reads TGTGCCAGCAGCAACACAGGGAGCTCTGGGGCCAACGTCCTGACTTTC. Protein sequence: CASSNTGSSGANVLTF. The variable domain in full, completed from reference TRBV7-2 and TRBJ2-6, reads GAGVSQSPSNKVTEKGKDVELRCDPISGHTALYWYRQSLGQGLEFLIYFQGNSAPDKSGLPSDRFSAERTGGSVSTLTIQRTQQEDSAVYLCASSNTGSSGANVLTFGAGSRLTVL.

This clonotype was detected only a few times. The rearrangement links TRBV29-1 to TRBJ1-2, with 12 bases identical to TRBD1. Germline CDR1 and CDR2: SQVTM and ANQGSEA. The CDR3 loop spans 14 amino acids. V lost 6 bases and J lost 8; bases outside the gene matches: 10. CDR3 protein: CSVEPGQGARGYTF. The CDR3 DNA is TGCAGCGTAGAACCGGGACAGGGGGCGAGGGGCTACACCTTC.

V and J are TRBV20-1 and TRBJ1-1; 9 bases are shared with TRBD1. Germline V CDR1 and CDR2: DFQATT, SNEGSKA (reference sequence). The CDR3 length is 18 residues. After removal of 0 bases from V and 1 base from J, the junction contained 12 bases not matched to a gene. The CDR3 spells CSARERPGQGRANTEAFF. The CDR3 region has the DNA TGCAGTGCTAGAGAGCGGCCGGGACAGGGTAGAGCGAACACTGAAGCTTTCTTT.

This clonotype showed up just a few times. J is TRBJ2-3 and V is TRBV2; tentative D call: TRBD2 (5 bases). Trimming took 7 bases from V and 0 from J, leaving 8 bases between them. CDR3 size: 13 residues. Germline CDR1 reads SNHLY; CDR2 reads FYNNEI. In DNA form, the CDR3 reads TGTGCCAGCAATGGGGAGAGCACAGATACGCAGTATTTT. Protein sequence: CASNGESTDTQYF.